These T cell receptor beta chains were read from a single sample in a study of graft-versus-host responses after intestinal transplantation. TCRdb's table, derived via immunoSEQ multiplex PCR, lists solely in-frame clones and lacks some. The sample shows about 39,000 clones, more than 80% of them seen only once. The input for sequencing was PBMCs, taken around 720 days after intestinal transplantation. Receptors were obtained from a human patient who received an intestinal transplant, so some T cells may come from the graft donor. Each CDR3 is given without its conserved first and last residue. A clone size is listed for some rows: how often the clone was seen (once, few, many), or a class if it is expanded.

V: TRBV6-5
J: TRBJ1-4
length: 13
size: -
CDR3: ASSRSGGGNEKLF

V: TRBV5-4
J: TRBJ2-7
length: 11
size: -
CDR3: ASSFGSSYEQY

V: TRBV30
J: TRBJ1-2
length: 9
size: -
CDR3: AWNREYGYT

V: TRBV5-4
J: TRBJ1-1
length: 12
size: -
CDR3: ASSNGGENTEAF

V: TRBV9
J: TRBJ2-3
length: 11
size: -
CDR3: ASSSQGADTQY

V: TRBV5-1
J: TRBJ2-3
length: 11
size: -
CDR3: ASSLAGTDTQY

V: TRBV30
J: TRBJ2-5
length: 9
size: -
CDR3: AWSVSETQY

V: TRBV19
J: TRBJ2-7
length: 12
size: -
CDR3: ASSPDRAAYEQY

V: TRBV4-1
J: TRBJ2-5
length: 9
size: -
CDR3: ASSQERGFH

V: TRBV18
J: TRBJ2-5
length: 11
size: -
CDR3: ASSFDRQETQY

V: TRBV6-4
J: TRBJ2-2
length: 11
size: -
CDR3: ASSEGSTGELF

V: TRBV7-9
J: TRBJ1-2
length: 13
size: -
CDR3: ASSLDSGGHYGYT

V: TRBV7-2
J: TRBJ1-1
length: 16
size: -
CDR3: ASSLDWRLGIKDTEAF

V: TRBV19
J: TRBJ1-2
length: 13
size: -
CDR3: ASSIEDAGPLGYT

V: TRBV2
J: TRBJ1-2
length: 12
size: -
CDR3: ASRGLAVNYGYT

V: TRBV19
J: TRBJ1-2
length: 12
size: -
CDR3: AARGGFPHYGYT

V: TRBV10-3
J: TRBJ2-7
length: 16
size: -
CDR3: AISEPTRGGGQTYEQY

V: TRBV4-1
J: TRBJ1-4
length: 14
size: few
CDR3: ASSQYQPATNEKLF

V: TRBV5-4
J: TRBJ2-2
length: 14
size: -
CDR3: ASRRGGGQTPGELF

V: TRBV19
J: TRBJ1-6
length: 11
size: -
CDR3: ASSMRTDSPLH

V: TRBV5-1
J: TRBJ2-5
length: 13
size: -
CDR3: ASSLAVLAQETQY

V: TRBV4-2
J: TRBJ2-7
length: 12
size: -
CDR3: ASSLGQGAYEQY

V: TRBV19
J: TRBJ1-6
length: 20
size: -
CDR3: ASSIRIGQRDRWSSYNSPLH

V: TRBV7-2
J: TRBJ2-4
length: 11
size: -
CDR3: ASSLDRANIQY

V: TRBV11-2
J: TRBJ2-1
length: 16
size: -
CDR3: ASGPTSGLGGSYNEQF

V: TRBV2
J: TRBJ2-2
length: 15
size: -
CDR3: ASSEEVAGGSTGELF

V: TRBV13
J: TRBJ1-4
length: 13
size: once
CDR3: ASGPRGMGTEKLF

V: TRBV19
J: TRBJ2-2
length: 12
size: -
CDR3: ASSIGGATGELF

V: TRBV29-1
J: TRBJ1-2
length: 10
size: -
CDR3: SADRDNYGYT

V: TRBV11-3
J: TRBJ2-1
length: 13
size: -
CDR3: ASSSIAGGNNEQF

V: TRBV10-1
J: TRBJ2-1
length: 13
size: -
CDR3: ASSESSGGNNEQF

V: TRBV29-1
J: TRBJ1-5
length: 11
size: -
CDR3: SVEEGQGQPQH

V: TRBV6-5
J: TRBJ1-1
length: 10
size: -
CDR3: ASSYENTEAF

V: TRBV19
J: TRBJ1-5
length: 11
size: -
CDR3: ASSIGEKGPQH

V: TRBV19
J: TRBJ2-2
length: 12
size: -
CDR3: ASAGTVNTGELF

V: TRBV13
J: TRBJ2-7
length: 14
size: -
CDR3: ASSSGMLSGNYEQY

V: TRBV5-1
J: TRBJ1-6
length: 12
size: -
CDR3: ASSFEAGDSPLH

V: TRBV11-2
J: TRBJ2-7
length: 14
size: -
CDR3: ASSPSGGGMAYEQY

V: TRBV13
J: TRBJ2-7
length: 13
size: -
CDR3: ASSPRTGGPHEQY

V: TRBV2
J: TRBJ1-3
length: 13
size: -
CDR3: ASSAQGASGNTIY

V: TRBV6-5
J: TRBJ1-2
length: 12
size: once
CDR3: ASSRTGQRDGYT

V: TRBV10-3
J: TRBJ1-2
length: 10
size: -
CDR3: AIKGERKGYT

V: TRBV11-2
J: TRBJ2-7
length: 11
size: -
CDR3: ASGGHPSYEQY

V: TRBV7-3
J: TRBJ1-1
length: 11
size: -
CDR3: ASKLTLNTEAF

V: TRBV27
J: TRBJ1-5
length: 13
size: -
CDR3: ASSLVQGGNQPQH

V: TRBV5-5
J: TRBJ1-5
length: 13
size: -
CDR3: ASSLYGNSNQPQH

V: TRBV18
J: TRBJ2-7
length: 11
size: -
CDR3: ASSPAGVGEQY

V: TRBV9
J: TRBJ1-1
length: 12
size: -
CDR3: ASSGGRPNTEAF

V: TRBV18
J: TRBJ2-5
length: 11
size: once
CDR3: ASSAENQETQY

V: TRBV5-6
J: TRBJ2-5
length: 9
size: -
CDR3: ASSLRETQY

V: TRBV9
J: TRBJ2-1
length: 12
size: -
CDR3: ASNALEIDNEQF

V: TRBV5-5
J: TRBJ2-1
length: 13
size: -
CDR3: ASSSGQGQSNEQF

V: TRBV6-6
J: TRBJ2-7
length: 11
size: -
CDR3: ASSYSAGGEQY

V: TRBV5-1
J: TRBJ2-6
length: 12
size: -
CDR3: ASSISAGANVLT

V: TRBV29-1
J: TRBJ2-5
length: 12
size: -
CDR3: SVEGGSGATTQY

V: TRBV29-1
J: TRBJ2-7
length: 10
size: -
CDR3: SVGQSGNEQY

V: TRBV5-6
J: TRBJ2-2
length: 14
size: -
CDR3: ASTLVGGGGAGELF